The 26 T cell receptor beta chains below were found in one sample sequenced in a study of regulatory T cells in long-lasting Graves disease. Specified time point: newly diagnosed GD, antithyroid drugs for less than 3 months. Following extraction of RNA from PBMCs, that RNA was used to make the TCR library. CDR3-region Arm-PCR and iRepertoire HTBI primers produced the TCR beta libraries. TCRdb reprocessed the multiplex PCR reads via MiXCR and lists one record per CDR3 protein. The sample carries roughly 380,000 distinct CDR3 sequences, roughly 17% recorded once. The data were also submitted as part of a second study, on T cells in Graves' hyperthyroidism and ophthalmopathy.

Material: peripheral blood mononuclear cells (PBMCs), obtained at new diagnosis, from a patient treated with antithyroid drugs. All receptors derive from a man between 35 and 55 years old with Graves disease.

The J gene is TRBJ2-7, the V gene TRBV27, with 8 positions matching TRBD2. CDR1 is MNHEY, CDR2 SMNVEV, per germline (reference sequence). V gave up 6 bases and J gave up 2 bases; unmatched junction bases: 6. The CDR3 runs 14 residues. The CDR3: CASRTLAETYEQYF. The CDR3 DNA reads as TGTGCCAGCAGGACACTAGCGGAGACCTACGAGCAGTACTTC.

As for this clonotype: With a much larger clone just one base away, this may be a read error. The chain employs TRBV5-4 and TRBJ1-1; D ambiguous. The CDR3 consists of 18 residues. Germline assignment: CDR1 SGHNT and CDR2 YYREEE (reference sequence). The CDR3 DNA follows: TGTGCCAGCAGCTTGAGGAACGATCTCGCTCTGGGGAGCACTGAAGCTCTCTTT. Encoded protein: CASSLRNDLALGSTEALF.

Many counts were recorded for this clonotype. The chain joins TRBV12-3 or TRBV12-4 to TRBJ2-1, with 10 bases lining up with TRBD2. V was clipped by 6 bases and J by 3 bases; unmatched bases: 5. This CDR3 comprises 15 residues. The CDR3: CASSTTSGVYNEQFF. CDR3 in DNA: TGTGCCAGCAGCACCACTAGCGGGGTCTACAATGAGCAGTTCTTC.

This clonotype occurred a few times. The CDR3: CASSDTGQPQHF. The CDR3 bases are TGTGCCAGCAGTGATACGGGCCAGCCCCAGCATTTT. The chain couples TRBV28 to TRBJ1-5; D is undetermined. V shed 5 bases and J shed 7 bases, with 9 bases lying between them. Germline CDR1 is MDHEN and CDR2 is SYDVKM. CDR3 length equals 12 residues. The whole variable domain, filled in from reference TRBV28 and TRBJ1-5, reads DVKVTQSSRYLVKRTGEKVFLECVQDMDHENMFWYRQDPGLGLRLIYFSYDVKMKEKGDIPEGYSVSREKKERFSLILESASTNQTSMYLCASSDTGQPQHFGDGTRLSIL.

The gene calls are TRBV9 and TRBJ2-1; TRBD1 matches 8 bases. There are 17 residues in the CDR3. Germline loops: CDR1 SGDLS, CDR2 YYNGEE. Trimming removed 4 bases from V and 8 bases from J; junction bases left unmatched: 17. The DNA for the CDR3 is TGTGCCAGCAGCCTCCACCCCCCGGGACAGGTGAACGATGAGCAGTTCTTC. Residues: CASSLHPPGQVNDEQFF. The full variable domain, rest sourced from reference TRBV9 and TRBJ2-1, is DSGVTQTPKHLITATGQRVTLRCSPRSGDLSVYWYQQSLDQGLQFLIQYYNGEERAKGNILERFSAQQFPDLHSELNLSSLELGDSALYFCASSLHPPGQVNDEQFFGPGTRLTVL.

The table lists this clonotype with a few counts. The chain carries TRBV6-1 and TRBJ1-6, with 9 bases matching TRBD1. The V and J ends lost 4 bases and 15 bases, in that order; junction bases with no gene match: 16. CDR1 is MNHNS, CDR2 SASEGT, per germline. This CDR3 has 16 amino acids. CDR3: CASSGRDDRGFLCLHF. The DNA for the CDR3 is TGTGCCAGCAGTGGCCGGGACGACAGGGGGTTTCTCTGCCTCCACTTT.

This clonotype was observed at least ten times. The chain couples TRBV2 to TRBJ2-7; 7 bases agree with TRBD1. Losses at the gene ends were 5 bases for V and 3 bases for J; bases not matched to a gene: 4. Per the germline V gene, CDR1 is SNHLY and CDR2 is FYNNEI. CDR3 size: 13 residues. The CDR3 loop reads CASSRDSIYEQYF. The CDR3 DNA reads as TGTGCCAGCAGTCGGGACAGTATCTACGAGCAGTACTTC. Supplemented by reference TRBV2 and TRBJ2-7, the full variable domain reads EPEVTQTPSHQVTQMGQEVILRCVPISNHLYFYWYRQILGQKVEFLVSFYNNEISEKSEIFDDQFSVERPDGSNFTLKIRSTKLEDSAMYFCASSRDSIYEQYFGPGTRLTVT.

This clonotype showed up just a few times. V is TRBV5-4 and J is TRBJ2-1, with 10 nucleotides matching TRBD2. V lost 4 bases to trimming and J lost 5 bases; unmatched junction nucleotides: 6. The CDR3 length is 15 residues. The germline gives CDR1 SGHNT, CDR2 YYREEE (reference sequence). The CDR3 DNA follows: TGTGCCAGCAGCGTTTCTAGCGGGGGAAACAATGAGCAGTTCTTC. Its protein is CASSVSSGGNNEQFF.

This clonotype was observed a few times. V usage is TRBV2 and J usage is TRBJ2-3; D is undetermined. V was clipped by 1 base and J by 4 bases, with 3 bases between them. Germline lookup yields CDR1 SNHLY and CDR2 FYNNEI. There are 12 residues in the CDR3. Here the CDR3 DNA reads TGTGCCAGCAGTGAAGTCGCAGATACGCAGTATTTT. Residues: CASSEVADTQYF.

This clonotype appeared a few times. This chain joins TRBV2 and TRBJ2-2, with D possibly matching TRBD1 (5 bases). The CDR3 totals 14 residues. Per the germline V gene, CDR1 is SNHLY and CDR2 is FYNNEI. V lost 8 bases and J lost 1, with 11 bases in between. The CDR3 is CASRGGQNTGELFF. DNA for the CDR3: TGTGCCAGCCGCGGCGGACAGAACACCGGGGAGCTGTTTTTT.

V and J are TRBV20-1 and TRBJ2-2, with 7 bases that match TRBD1. This CDR3 contains 14 residues. The trim removed 6 bases at V and 0 bases at J, leaving 4 bases unmatched. Germline-derived CDR1 and CDR2 are DFQATT and SNEGSKA (reference sequence). CDR3 protein: CSARDRANTGELFF. CDR3 nucleotide sequence: TGCAGTGCCCGGGACAGAGCGAACACCGGGGAGCTGTTTTTT.

The J gene is TRBJ2-1, the V gene TRBV29-1; 7 nucleotides agree with TRBD2. The CDR3 runs to 16 residues. Germline trimming cut 1 base from V and 3 bases from J; bases unmatched to any gene: 9. Germline values: CDR1 SQVTM, CDR2 ANQGSEA. The CDR3 loop is CSVEGVTGGRYNEQFF. The DNA of the CDR3 is TGCAGCGTTGAAGGGGTAACGGGGGGTCGCTACAATGAGCAGTTCTTC.

This clonotype has ten or more counts. This chain uses TRBV6-1 with TRBJ2-7, with 7 positions matching TRBD2. V gave up 6 bases and J gave up 4 bases; unmatched junction bases: 6. CDR1 and CDR2 from the germline V gene are MNHNS and SASEGT. The length of the CDR3 is 13 residues. CDR3 DNA sequence: TGTGCCAGCAGAGCCGATAGCGGGTACGAGCAGTACTTC. It translates to CASRADSGYEQYF.

This clonotype appeared many times. The rearrangement uses TRBV11-2 and TRBJ2-7; unclear D gene. Trimming took off 1 base at V and 2 bases at J, with 6 bases between the two ends. Per germline, CDR1 SGHAT and CDR2 FQNNGV. The CDR3 runs 13 residues. The CDR3 spells CASSLGLPYEQYF. DNA for the CDR3: TGTGCCAGCAGCTTAGGGCTACCCTACGAGCAGTACTTC.

In its sample, this clonotype was seen a few times. The chain employs TRBV6-1 and TRBJ1-2, with TRBD1 matching over 9 bases. Germline V gene lookup returns CDR1 MNHNS and CDR2 SASEGT. CDR3 size: 14 residues. J was trimmed by 4 bases and V by 6 bases; bases with no gene match: 6. DNA for the CDR3: TGTGCCAGCAGGAAGGACAGGGGTCCCTATGGCTACACCTTC. Translation gives CASRKDRGPYGYTF.

At least ten counts were recorded for this clonotype. The chain employs TRBV20-1 and TRBJ2-7, with 7 bases fitting TRBD2. The V gene's germline CDR1 is DFQATT and CDR2 SNEGSKA (reference sequence). V lost 1 base to trimming and J lost 4 bases; unmatched junction nucleotides: 13. The CDR3 is 16 amino acids. CDR3 in DNA: TGCAGTGCTAGAGCCTTGAGGCTGGGGGGGACTTACGAGCAGTACTTC. It codes for CSARALRLGGTYEQYF.

This chain connects TRBV5-1 to TRBJ2-5; D gene ambiguous. Per germline, CDR1 SGHRS and CDR2 YFSETQ. The CDR3 is made up of 15 amino acids. V lost 5 bases and J 5 bases, leaving 19 bases between the germline ends. Here the CDR3 DNA reads TGCGCCAGCAGTGAATTGGGAATAGGGTTGGAGACCCAGTACTTC. It translates to CASSELGIGLETQYF.

This clonotype showed up many times. This sequence joins TRBV11-3 and TRBJ2-3; unclear D gene. This CDR3 is built from 14 residues. With 5 bases removed from V and 4 bases from J, the gap between germline ends came to 13 bases. Germline V gene lookup returns CDR1 SGHNT and CDR2 YENEEA. The CDR3 spells CASSPGRGADTQYF. The CDR3 DNA reads TGTGCCAGCAGCCCGGGCCGCGGCGCAGATACGCAGTATTTT.

The table lists this clonotype with a few counts. The V and J genes are TRBV28 and TRBJ1-5; TRBD1 matches 8 bases. CDR1 MDHEN and CDR2 SYDVKM come from the germline V gene. CDR3 length equals 11 residues. V trimming: 5 bases; J trimming: 11 bases; junction bases outside the gene matches: 2. This chain's CDR3 is CASSTQGAQHF. The CDR3 region has the DNA TGTGCCAGCAGTACACAGGGGGCCCAGCATTTT.

This clonotype was picked up many times. The chain has TRBV18 and TRBJ1-1; 7 bases are a match to TRBD1. The CDR3 runs 16 residues. Germline CDR1 is KGHSH and CDR2 is LQKENI. With 3 bases clipped from V and 9 bases from J, the junction kept 16 bases outside the gene matches. The chain's CDR3 is CASSPKTGTDFIKAFF. The CDR3 DNA follows: TGTGCCAGCTCACCCAAGACCGGGACAGATTTCATCAAAGCTTTCTTT.

This clonotype occurred a few times. The chain recombines TRBV14 with TRBJ2-5; TRBD1 agrees at 10 bases. The V segment lost 5 bases and the J segment 4 bases; nucleotides outside the gene matches: 10. This CDR3 is built from 16 residues. Germline CDR1 SGHDN, CDR2 FVKESK. CDR3 coding DNA: TGTGCCAGCAGCGACCGGGACAGGGGTCGAAGAGAGACCCAGTACTTC. Translation gives CASSDRDRGRRETQYF.

The table lists this clonotype with a few counts. V gene TRBV20-1 combines with J gene TRBJ2-7; unclear D gene. V lost 6 bases and J lost 3, with 6 bases in between. Germline-derived CDR1 and CDR2 are DFQATT and SNEGSKA (reference sequence). This CDR3 contains 10 residues. The CDR3 DNA follows: TGCAGTGCCGCCAACTACGAGCAGTACTTC. Residues: CSAANYEQYF.

Many counts were recorded for this clonotype. The rearrangement joins TRBV28 to TRBJ1-4; 9 bases match TRBD1. From germline, CDR1 is MDHEN and CDR2 SYDVKM. J lost 6 bases, V lost 1 base, and 6 bases had no gene match. There are 16 residues in the CDR3. The CDR3 DNA reads as TGTGCCAGCAGTTTATTCCCGGGGACAGGGTATGAAAAACTGTTTTTT. Protein sequence: CASSLFPGTGYEKLFF.

Remarks on this clonotype: A read error is the likely source, as a far larger clone sits one nucleotide away. This chain joins TRBV27 and TRBJ2-3; D not resolved. With 5 bases removed from V and 0 bases from J, the gap between germline ends came to 15 bases. Looked up from germline, CDR1 is MNHEY and CDR2 is SMNVEV (reference sequence). This CDR3 is 16 amino acids long. The CDR3 loop reads CASSDYSGVSTDTQYF. As DNA, the CDR3 is TGTGCCAGCAGTGATTATAGTGGGGTGAGCACAGATACGCAGTATTTT.

This clonotype was detected ten times or more. The gene calls are TRBV6-1 and TRBJ1-5; D unresolved. With 6 bases removed from V and 2 bases from J, the gap between germline ends came to 8 bases. Per the germline V gene, CDR1 is MNHNS and CDR2 is SASEGT. The CDR3 is 13 residues long. CDR3 amino acids: CASRHDGNQPQHF. The CDR3 DNA is TGTGCCAGCAGACACGACGGCAATCAGCCCCAGCATTTT.

This clonotype was picked up a small number of times. This chain uses TRBV20-1 with TRBJ1-2; D perhaps matches TRBD1 (6 bases). V lost 5 bases and J lost 3, with 16 bases in between. This CDR3 is built from 14 residues. Germline lookup yields CDR1 DFQATT and CDR2 SNEGSKA (reference sequence). The CDR3: CSASTRGRDYGYTF. The CDR3 nucleotides read TGCAGTGCTTCTACCAGGGGAAGGGACTATGGCTACACCTTC.